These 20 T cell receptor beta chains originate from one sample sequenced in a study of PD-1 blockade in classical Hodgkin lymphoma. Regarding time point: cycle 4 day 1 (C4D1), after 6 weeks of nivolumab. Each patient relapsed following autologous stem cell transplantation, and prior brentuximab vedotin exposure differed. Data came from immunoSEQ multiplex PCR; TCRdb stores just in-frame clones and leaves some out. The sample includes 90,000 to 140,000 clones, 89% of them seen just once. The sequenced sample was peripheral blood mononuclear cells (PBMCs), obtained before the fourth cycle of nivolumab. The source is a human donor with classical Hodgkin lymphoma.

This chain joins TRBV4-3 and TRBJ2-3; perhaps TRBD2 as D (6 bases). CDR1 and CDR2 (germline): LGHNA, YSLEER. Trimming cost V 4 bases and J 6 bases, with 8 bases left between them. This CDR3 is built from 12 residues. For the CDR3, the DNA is TGCGCCAGCAGCCTTCGGGGGGATACGCAGTATTTT. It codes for CASSLRGDTQYF.

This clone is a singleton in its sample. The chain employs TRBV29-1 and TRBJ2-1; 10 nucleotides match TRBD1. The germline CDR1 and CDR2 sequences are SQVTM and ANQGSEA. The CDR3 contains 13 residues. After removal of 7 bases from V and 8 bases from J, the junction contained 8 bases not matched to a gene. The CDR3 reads CSAAGTGVHEQFF. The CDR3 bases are TGCAGCGCGGCCGGGACAGGGGTTCATGAGCAGTTCTTC.

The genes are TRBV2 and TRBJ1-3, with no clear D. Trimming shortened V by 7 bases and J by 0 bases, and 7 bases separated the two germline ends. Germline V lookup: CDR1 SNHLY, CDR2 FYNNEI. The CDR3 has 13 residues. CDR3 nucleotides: TGTGCCAGCAACGGGCTCTCTGGAAACACCATATATTTT. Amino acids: CASNGLSGNTIYF. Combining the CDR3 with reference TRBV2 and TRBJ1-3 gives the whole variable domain EPEVTQTPSHQVTQMGQEVILRCVPISNHLYFYWYRQILGQKVEFLVSFYNNEISEKSEIFDDQFSVERPDGSNFTLKIRSTKLEDSAMYFCASNGLSGNTIYFGEGSWLTVV.

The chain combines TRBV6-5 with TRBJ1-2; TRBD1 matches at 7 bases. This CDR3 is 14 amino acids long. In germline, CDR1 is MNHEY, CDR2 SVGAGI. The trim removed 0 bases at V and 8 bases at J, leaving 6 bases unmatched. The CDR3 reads CASSYSTSGGGYTF. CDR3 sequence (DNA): TGTGCCAGCAGTTACTCGACCTCAGGGGGAGGCTACACCTTC.

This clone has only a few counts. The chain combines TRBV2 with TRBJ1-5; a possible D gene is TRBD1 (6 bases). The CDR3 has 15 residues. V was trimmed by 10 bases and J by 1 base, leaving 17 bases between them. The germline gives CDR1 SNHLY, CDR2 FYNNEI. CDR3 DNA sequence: TGTGCCACACAGCGGGAGCAGGGGAGCAATCAGCCCCAGCATTTT. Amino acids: CATQREQGSNQPQHF.

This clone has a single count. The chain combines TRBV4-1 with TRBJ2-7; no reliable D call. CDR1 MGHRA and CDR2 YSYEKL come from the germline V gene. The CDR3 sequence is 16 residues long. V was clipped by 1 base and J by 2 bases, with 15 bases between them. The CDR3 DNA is TGCGCCAGCAGCCAAGCCGCCGTCCAGCTTACCTACGAGCAGTACTTC. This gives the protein CASSQAAVQLTYEQYF.

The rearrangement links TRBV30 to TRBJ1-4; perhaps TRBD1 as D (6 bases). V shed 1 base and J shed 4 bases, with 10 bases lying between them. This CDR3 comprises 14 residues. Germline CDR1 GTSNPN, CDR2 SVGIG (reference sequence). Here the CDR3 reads CAWSEGGYNEKLFF. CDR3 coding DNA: TGTGCCTGGAGTGAAGGGGGGTATAATGAAAAACTGTTTTTT.

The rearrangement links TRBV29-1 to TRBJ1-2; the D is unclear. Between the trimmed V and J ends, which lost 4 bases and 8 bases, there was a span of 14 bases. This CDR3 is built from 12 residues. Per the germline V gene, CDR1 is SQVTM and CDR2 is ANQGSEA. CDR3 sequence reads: CSVVGSRRGYTF. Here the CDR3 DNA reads TGCAGCGTTGTTGGCAGTCGTCGCGGCTACACCTTC.

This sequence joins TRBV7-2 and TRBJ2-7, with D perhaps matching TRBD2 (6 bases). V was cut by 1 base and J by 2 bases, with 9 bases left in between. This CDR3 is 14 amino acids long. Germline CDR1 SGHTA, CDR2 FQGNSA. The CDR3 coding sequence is TGTGCCAGCAGCTTAGTGGCGGGGACCTACGAGCAGTACTTC. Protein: CASSLVAGTYEQYF.

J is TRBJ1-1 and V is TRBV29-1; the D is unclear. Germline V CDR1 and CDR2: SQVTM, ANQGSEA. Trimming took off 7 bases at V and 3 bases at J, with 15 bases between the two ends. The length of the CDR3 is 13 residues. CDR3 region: CSALQSIDTEAFF. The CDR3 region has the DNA TGCAGCGCTCTACAGTCAATTGACACTGAAGCTTTCTTT.

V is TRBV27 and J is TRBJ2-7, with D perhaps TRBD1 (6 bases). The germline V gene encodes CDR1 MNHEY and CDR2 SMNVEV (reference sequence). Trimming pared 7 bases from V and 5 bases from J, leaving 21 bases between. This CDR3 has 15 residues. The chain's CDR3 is CASNPSGTIIHEQYF. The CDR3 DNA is TGTGCCAGCAACCCCTCCGGGACAATCATCCACGAGCAGTACTTC.

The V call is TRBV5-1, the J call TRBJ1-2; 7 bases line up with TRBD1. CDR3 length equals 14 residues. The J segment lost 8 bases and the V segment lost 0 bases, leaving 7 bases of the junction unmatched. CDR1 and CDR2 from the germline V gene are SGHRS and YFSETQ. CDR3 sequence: CASSLGTGTGGYTF. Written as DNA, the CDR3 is TGCGCCAGCAGCTTGGGGACAGGAACGGGCGGCTACACCTTC.

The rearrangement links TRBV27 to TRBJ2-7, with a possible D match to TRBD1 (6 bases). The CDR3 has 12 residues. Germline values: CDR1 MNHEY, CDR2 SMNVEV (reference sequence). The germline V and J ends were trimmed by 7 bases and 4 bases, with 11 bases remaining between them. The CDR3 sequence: CASMTQGYEQYF. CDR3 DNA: TGTGCCAGCATGACACAGGGTTACGAGCAGTACTTC.

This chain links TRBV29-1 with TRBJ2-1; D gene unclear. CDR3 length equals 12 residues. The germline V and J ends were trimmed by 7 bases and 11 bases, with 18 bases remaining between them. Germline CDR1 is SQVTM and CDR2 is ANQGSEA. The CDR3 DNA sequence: TGCAGCGATATTGATGGGGTTACAAAGCAGTTCTTC. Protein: CSDIDGVTKQFF.

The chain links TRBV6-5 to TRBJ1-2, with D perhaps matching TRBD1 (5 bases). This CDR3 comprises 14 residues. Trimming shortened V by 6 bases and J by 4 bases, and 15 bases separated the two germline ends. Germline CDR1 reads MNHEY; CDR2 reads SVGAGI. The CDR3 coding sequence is TGTGCCAGCAGACACGACAGATACAGCTATGGCTACACCTTC. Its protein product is CASRHDRYSYGYTF.

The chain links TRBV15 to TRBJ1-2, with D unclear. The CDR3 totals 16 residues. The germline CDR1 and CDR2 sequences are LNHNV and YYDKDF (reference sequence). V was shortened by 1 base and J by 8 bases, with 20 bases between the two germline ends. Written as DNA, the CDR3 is TGTGCCACCAGCAGAGTTGGTGGGCAGGCGGGAGGAGGCTACACCTTC. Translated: CATSRVGGQAGGGYTF. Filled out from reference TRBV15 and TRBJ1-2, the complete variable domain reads DAMVIQNPRYQVTQFGKPVTLSCSQTLNHNVMYWYQQKSSQAPKLLFHYYDKDFNNEADTPDNFQSRRPNTSFCFLDIRSPGLGDTAMYLCATSRVGGQAGGGYTFGSGTRLTVV.

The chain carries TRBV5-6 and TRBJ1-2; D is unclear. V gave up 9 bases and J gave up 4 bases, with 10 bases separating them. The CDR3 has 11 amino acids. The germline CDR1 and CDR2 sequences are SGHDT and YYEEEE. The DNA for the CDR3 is TGTGCCACCTTGAAGAGCTATGGCTACACCTTC. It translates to CATLKSYGYTF.

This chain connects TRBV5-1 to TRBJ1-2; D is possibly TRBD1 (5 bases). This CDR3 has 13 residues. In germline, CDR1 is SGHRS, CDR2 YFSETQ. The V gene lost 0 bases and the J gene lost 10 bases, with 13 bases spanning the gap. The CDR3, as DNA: TGCGCCAGCAGCTTGGGGGCAGGGACCCCCTACACCTTC. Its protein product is CASSLGAGTPYTF.

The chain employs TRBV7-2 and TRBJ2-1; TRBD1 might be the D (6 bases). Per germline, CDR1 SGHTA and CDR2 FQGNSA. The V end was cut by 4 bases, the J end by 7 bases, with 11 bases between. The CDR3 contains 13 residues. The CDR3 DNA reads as TGTGCCAGCAGCTACGGCAGGGGTAATGAGCAGTTCTTC. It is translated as CASSYGRGNEQFF.

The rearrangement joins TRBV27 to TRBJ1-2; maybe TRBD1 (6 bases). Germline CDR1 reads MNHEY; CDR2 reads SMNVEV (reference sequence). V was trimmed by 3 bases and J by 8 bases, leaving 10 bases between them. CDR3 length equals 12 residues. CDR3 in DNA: TGTGCCAGCAGTTTCAGGGGCCGAGGCTACACCTTC. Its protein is CASSFRGRGYTF.